This T cell receptor beta chain comes out of a study of blood T cells in healthy people across ages. Extracted total RNA amounted to at least 5.5 micrograms for each sample. In this sample, this clonotype turned up many times. What it recognizes is unknown. Germline CDR1 MGHRA, CDR2 YSYEKL. The CDR3 contains 14 residues. Losses at the gene ends were 4 bases for V and 4 bases for J; bases not matched to a gene: 3. The second PCR ran about 7 to 12 cycles with a sample-barcoded 5' primer and J-beta primers. MiXCR was run by TCRdb on the 5' RACE reads, yielding one entry per CDR3 protein. This table holds some 890,000 distinct CDR3 sequences, 25% to 35% found once. Points from the study as a whole: Leaving the PBMCs unsorted stopped any conclusive comparison of naive versus antigen-experienced cells.

A further study also used this sample, focusing on T cells of mothers and their children. In that study: RNA that had been extracted went wholly into cDNA synthesis, at 1.5 ug per 15 ul. Compared with unrelated pairs, related mother-child pairs had slightly higher, non-significant overlap.

This TCR was recovered from a woman aged 40 to 50 in good health. The chain has TRBV4-1 and TRBJ2-3, with TRBD2 matching over 9 bases. Source material: blood. DNA of the CDR3: TGCGCCAGCAGCCCTAGCGGGGACGCAGATACGCAGTATTTT. It translates to CASSPSGDADTQYF.